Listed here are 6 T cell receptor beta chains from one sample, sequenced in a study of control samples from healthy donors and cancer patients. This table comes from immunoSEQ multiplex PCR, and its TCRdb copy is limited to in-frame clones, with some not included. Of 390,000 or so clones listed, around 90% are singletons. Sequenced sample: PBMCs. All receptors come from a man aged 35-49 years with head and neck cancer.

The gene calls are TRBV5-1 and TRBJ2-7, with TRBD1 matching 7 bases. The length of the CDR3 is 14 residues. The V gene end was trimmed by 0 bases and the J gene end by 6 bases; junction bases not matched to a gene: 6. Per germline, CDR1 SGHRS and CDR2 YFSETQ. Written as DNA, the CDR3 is TGCGCCAGCAGCTTGGAGGGGGCGCGGCGCGAGCAGTACTTC. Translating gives CASSLEGARREQYF.

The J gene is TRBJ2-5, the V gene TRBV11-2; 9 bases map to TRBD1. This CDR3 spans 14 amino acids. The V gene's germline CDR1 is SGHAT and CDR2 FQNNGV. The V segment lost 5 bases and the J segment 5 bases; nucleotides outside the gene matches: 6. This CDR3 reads CASSQGTGRETQYF. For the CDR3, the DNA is TGTGCCAGCAGCCAGGGGACAGGGAGGGAGACCCAGTACTTC.

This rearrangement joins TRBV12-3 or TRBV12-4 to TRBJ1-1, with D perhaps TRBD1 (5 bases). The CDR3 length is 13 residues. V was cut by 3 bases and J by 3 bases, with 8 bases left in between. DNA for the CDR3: TGTGCCAGCAGTTTGGGGCGGTACACTGAAGCTTTCTTT. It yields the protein CASSLGRYTEAFF.

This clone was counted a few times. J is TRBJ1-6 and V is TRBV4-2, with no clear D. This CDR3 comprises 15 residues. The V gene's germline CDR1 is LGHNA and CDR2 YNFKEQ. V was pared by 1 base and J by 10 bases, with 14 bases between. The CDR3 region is CASSQVLGSGSPLHF. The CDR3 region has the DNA TGTGCCAGCAGCCAAGTATTGGGTAGCGGGTCACCCCTCCACTTT.

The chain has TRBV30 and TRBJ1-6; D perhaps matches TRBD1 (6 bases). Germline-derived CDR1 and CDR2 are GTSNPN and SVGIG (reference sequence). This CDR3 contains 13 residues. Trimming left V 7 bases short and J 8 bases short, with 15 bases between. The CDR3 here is CAYSGGADSPLHF. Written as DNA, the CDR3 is TGTGCCTACTCCGGGGGGGCAGATTCACCCCTCCACTTT.

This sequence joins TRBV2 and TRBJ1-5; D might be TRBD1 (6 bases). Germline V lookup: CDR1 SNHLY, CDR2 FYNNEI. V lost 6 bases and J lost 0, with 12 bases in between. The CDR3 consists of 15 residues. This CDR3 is CASRGGQSSNQPQHF. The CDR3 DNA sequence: TGTGCCAGCAGGGGCGGACAGTCTAGCAATCAGCCCCAGCATTTT.